This T cell receptor (beta chain) emerged from a study of human T cells and chemical hapten exposure. About the research overall: Patients, mostly women, had alopecia areata, alopecia totalis or alopecia universalis. General study points: There was no change with DPC sensitization in TCRs above 1 in 1000 frequency.

Each CDR3 protein is one row after TCRdb ran MiXCR on the RACE reads. The sample lists 79,000 or so distinct CDR3 sequences; about 31% were seen once. Trimming left V 6 bases short and J 7 bases short, with 19 bases between. CDR1 SGHVS and CDR2 FQNEAQ come from the germline V gene. The CDR3 is 16 amino acids. Time point: patch test 1, 2 weeks after DPC sensitization. Treatment here: therapeutic diphenylcyclopropenone sensitization with weekly scalp DPC. Worth noting for this clonotype: Its target is unknown.

This chain uses TRBV7-8 with TRBJ1-6; tentatively, D is TRBD1 (6 bases). This specimen was whole blood, taken in connection with sensitization to the hapten diphenylcyclopropenone (DPC). This clonotype originated in a man between 35 and 55 years old with alopecia areata. Some clones in this sample may be carry-over from other donors' samples. The CDR3 reads CASSPTGGRGNSPLHF. As DNA, the CDR3 is TGTGCCAGCAGTCCCACTGGGGGCCGGGGGAATTCACCCCTCCACTTT.